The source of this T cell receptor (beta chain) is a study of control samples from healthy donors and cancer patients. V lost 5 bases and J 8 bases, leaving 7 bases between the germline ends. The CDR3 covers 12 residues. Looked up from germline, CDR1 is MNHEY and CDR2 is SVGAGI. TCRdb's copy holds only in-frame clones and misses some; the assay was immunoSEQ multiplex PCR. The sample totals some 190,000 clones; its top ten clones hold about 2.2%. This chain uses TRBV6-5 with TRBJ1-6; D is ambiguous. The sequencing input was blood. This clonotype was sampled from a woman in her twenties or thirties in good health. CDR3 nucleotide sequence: TGTGCCAGCAGTAATCCGGATTCACCCCTCCACTTT. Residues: CASSNPDSPLHF.